What follows describes a single T cell receptor beta chain. This specimen belongs to a study of blood T cell repertoires in COVID-19. About the research overall: Whether acute or convalescent, the COVID-19 samples came from the United States, Italy and Spain. T cells, B-cell-depleted T cells, or PBMCs provided the cDNA or gDNA that served as material.

Per the authors' pipeline: For nucleated cells, counts were estimated from reference gene primer amplification. Produced via immunoSEQ multiplex PCR; TCRdb's table is partial and in-frame only. The DNA was the basis for D and trimming; V, J and clone size are from that table. The sample has 200,000 or so clones; roughly three quarters are singletons. The sequencing sample was made of peripheral blood. This TCR was sampled from a man aged 55 to 70 with active or convalescent COVID-19.

The CDR3 DNA sequence: TGTGCCAGCAGTGAATATATAGGCCTAGCGGCGACCAAAAACATTCAGTACTTC. As protein: CASSEYIGLAATKNIQYF. V usage is TRBV25-1 and J usage is TRBJ2-4; 7 bases align to TRBD2. J gave up 2 bases and V 0 bases, and 10 bases lay outside the gene matches. The CDR3 is made up of 18 amino acids. Germline V lookup: CDR1 MGHDK, CDR2 SYGVNS.